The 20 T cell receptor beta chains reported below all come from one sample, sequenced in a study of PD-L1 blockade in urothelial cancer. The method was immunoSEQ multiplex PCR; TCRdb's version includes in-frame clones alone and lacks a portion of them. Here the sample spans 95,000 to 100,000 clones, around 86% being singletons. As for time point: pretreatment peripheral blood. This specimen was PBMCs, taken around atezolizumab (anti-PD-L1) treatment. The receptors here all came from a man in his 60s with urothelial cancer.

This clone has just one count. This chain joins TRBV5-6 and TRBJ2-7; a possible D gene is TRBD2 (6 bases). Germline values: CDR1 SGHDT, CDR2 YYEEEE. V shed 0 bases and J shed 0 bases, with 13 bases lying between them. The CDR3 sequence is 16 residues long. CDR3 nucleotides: TGTGCCAGCAGCTTGGTGGAGGGAAGGAGCTCCTACGAGCAGTACTTC. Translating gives CASSLVEGRSSYEQYF.

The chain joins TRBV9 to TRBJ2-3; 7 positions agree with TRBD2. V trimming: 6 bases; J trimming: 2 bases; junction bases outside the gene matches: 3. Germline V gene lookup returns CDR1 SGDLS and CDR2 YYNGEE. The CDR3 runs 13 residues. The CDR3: CASNSGTTDTQYF. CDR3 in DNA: TGTGCCAGCAACAGCGGGACCACAGATACGCAGTATTTT. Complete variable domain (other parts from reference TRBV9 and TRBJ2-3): DSGVTQTPKHLITATGQRVTLRCSPRSGDLSVYWYQQSLDQGLQFLIQYYNGEERAKGNILERFSAQQFPDLHSELNLSSLELGDSALYFCASNSGTTDTQYFGPGTRLTVL.

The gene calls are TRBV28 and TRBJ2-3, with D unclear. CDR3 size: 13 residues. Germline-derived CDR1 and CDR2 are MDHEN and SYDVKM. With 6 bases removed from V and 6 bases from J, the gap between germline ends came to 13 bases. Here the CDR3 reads CASSPIIEDTQYF. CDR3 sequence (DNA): TGTGCCAGCAGCCCTATCATTGAGGATACGCAGTATTTT.

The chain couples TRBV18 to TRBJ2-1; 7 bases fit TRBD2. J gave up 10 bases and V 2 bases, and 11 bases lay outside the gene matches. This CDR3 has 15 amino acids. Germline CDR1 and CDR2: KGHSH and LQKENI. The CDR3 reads CASSPREGLPGEQFF. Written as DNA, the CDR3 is TGTGCCAGCTCACCAAGGGAGGGGCTGCCGGGGGAGCAGTTCTTC.

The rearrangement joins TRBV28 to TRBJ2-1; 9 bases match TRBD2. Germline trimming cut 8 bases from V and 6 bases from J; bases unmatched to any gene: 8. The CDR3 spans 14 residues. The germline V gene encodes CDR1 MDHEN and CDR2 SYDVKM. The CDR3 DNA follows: TGTGCCAGCTTCACTAGCGGGTTTCGCAATGAGCAGTTCTTC. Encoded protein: CASFTSGFRNEQFF. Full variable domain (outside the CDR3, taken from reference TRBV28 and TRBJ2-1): DVKVTQSSRYLVKRTGEKVFLECVQDMDHENMFWYRQDPGLGLRLIYFSYDVKMKEKGDIPEGYSVSREKKERFSLILESASTNQTSMYLCASFTSGFRNEQFFGPGTRLTVL.

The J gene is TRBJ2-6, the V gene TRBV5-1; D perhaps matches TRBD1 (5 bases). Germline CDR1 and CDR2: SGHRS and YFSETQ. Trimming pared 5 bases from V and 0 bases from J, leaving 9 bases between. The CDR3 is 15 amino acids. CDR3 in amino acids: CASSTQGSGANVLTF. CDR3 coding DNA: TGCGCCAGCAGTACTCAGGGCTCTGGGGCCAACGTCCTGACTTTC.

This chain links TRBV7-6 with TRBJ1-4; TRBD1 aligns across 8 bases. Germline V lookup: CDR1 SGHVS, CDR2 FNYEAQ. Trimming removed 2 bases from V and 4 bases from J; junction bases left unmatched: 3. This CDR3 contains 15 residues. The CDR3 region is CASSLNTGGNEKLFF. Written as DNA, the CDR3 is TGTGCCAGCAGCTTAAACACAGGGGGTAATGAAAAACTGTTTTTT.

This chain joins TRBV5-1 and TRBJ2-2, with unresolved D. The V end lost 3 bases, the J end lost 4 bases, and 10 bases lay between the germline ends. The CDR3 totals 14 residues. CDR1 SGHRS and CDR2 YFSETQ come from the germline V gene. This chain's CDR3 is CASSSSQSTGELFF. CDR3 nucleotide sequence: TGCGCCAGCAGCTCAAGCCAAAGCACCGGGGAGCTGTTTTTT. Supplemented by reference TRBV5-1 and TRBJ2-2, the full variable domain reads KAGVTQTPRYLIKTRGQQVTLSCSPISGHRSVSWYQQTPGQGLQFLFEYFSETQRNKGNFPGRFSGRQFSNSRSEMNVSTLELGDSALYLCASSSSQSTGELFFGEGSRLTVL.

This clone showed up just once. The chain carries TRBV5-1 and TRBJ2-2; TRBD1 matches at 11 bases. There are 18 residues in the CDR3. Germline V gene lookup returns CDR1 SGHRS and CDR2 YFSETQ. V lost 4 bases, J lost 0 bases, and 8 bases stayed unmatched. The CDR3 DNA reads TGCGCCAGCAGCGGCCGGGACAGGGGGAGCGCGAACACCGGGGAGCTGTTTTTT. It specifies CASSGRDRGSANTGELFF.

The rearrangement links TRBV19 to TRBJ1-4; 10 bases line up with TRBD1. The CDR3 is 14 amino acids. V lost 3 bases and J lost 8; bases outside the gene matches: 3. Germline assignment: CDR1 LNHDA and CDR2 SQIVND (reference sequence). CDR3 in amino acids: CASSIRQGAEKLFF. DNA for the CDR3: TGTGCCAGTAGTATTCGACAGGGGGCGGAAAAACTGTTTTTT.

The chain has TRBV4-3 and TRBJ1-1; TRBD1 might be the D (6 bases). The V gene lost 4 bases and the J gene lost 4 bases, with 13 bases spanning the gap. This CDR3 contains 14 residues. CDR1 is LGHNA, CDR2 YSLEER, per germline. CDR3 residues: CASSLGTFSTEAFF. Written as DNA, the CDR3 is TGCGCCAGCAGCCTCGGGACATTTAGCACTGAAGCTTTCTTT.

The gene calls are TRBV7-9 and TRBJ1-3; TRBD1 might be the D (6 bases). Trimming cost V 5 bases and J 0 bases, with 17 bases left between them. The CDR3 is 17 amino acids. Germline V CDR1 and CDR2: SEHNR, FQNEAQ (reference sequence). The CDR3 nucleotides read TGTGCCAGCAGCACCCTGGGACAAAGCATCTCTGGAAACACCATATATTTT. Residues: CASSTLGQSISGNTIYF.

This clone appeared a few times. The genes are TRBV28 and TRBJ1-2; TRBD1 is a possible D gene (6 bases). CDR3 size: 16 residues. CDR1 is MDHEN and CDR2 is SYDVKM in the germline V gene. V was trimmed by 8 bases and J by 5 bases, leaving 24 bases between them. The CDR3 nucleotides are TGTGCCAGCGAATCCCCCTCAGGGGTCCCTAGATATGGCTACACCTTC. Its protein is CASESPSGVPRYGYTF.

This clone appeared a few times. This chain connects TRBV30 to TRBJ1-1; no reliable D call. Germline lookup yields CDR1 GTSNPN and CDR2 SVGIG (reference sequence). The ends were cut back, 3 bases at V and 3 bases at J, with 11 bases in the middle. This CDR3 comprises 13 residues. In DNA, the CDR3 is TGTGCCTGGAGGCAGGTTATGGACACTGAAGCTTTCTTT. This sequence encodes CAWRQVMDTEAFF.

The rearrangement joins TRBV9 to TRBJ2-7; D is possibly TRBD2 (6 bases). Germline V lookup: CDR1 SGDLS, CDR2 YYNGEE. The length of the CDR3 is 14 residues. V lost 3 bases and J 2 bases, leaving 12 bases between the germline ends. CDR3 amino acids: CASSGTPGAYEQYF. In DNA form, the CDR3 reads TGTGCCAGCAGCGGGACCCCGGGGGCCTACGAGCAGTACTTC.

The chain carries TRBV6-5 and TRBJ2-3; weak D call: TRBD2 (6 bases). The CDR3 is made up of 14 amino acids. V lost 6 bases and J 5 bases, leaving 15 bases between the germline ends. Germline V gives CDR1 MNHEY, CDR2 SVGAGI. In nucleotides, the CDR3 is TGTGCCAGCAGCCCTTTCGGGGGTGGAGATACGCAGTATTTT. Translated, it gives CASSPFGGGDTQYF.

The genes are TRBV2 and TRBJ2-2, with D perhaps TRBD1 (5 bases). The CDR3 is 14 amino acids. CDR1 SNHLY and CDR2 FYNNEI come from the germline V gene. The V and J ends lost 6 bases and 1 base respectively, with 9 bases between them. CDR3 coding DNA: TGTGCCAGCAGGGCGACAGTGAACACCGGGGAGCTGTTTTTT. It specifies CASRATVNTGELFF.

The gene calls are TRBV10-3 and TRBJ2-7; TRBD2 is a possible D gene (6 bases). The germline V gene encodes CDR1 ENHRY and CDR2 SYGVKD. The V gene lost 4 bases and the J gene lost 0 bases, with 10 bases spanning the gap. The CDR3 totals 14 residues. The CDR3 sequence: CAISGRRGSYEQYF. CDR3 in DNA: TGTGCCATCAGTGGAAGGCGGGGCTCCTACGAGCAGTACTTC.

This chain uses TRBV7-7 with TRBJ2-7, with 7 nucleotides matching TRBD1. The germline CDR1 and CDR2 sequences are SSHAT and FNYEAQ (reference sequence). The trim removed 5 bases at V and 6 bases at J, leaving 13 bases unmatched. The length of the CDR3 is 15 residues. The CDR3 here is CASSPGTEPSREQYF. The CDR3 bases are TGTGCCAGCAGCCCAGGGACAGAACCCTCCCGCGAGCAGTACTTC.

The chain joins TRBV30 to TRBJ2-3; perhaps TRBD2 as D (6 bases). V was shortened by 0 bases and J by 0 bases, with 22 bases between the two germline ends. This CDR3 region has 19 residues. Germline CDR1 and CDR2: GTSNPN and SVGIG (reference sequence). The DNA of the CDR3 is TGTGCCTGGAGTGTAGTTGGAGGGAGAGTGGGGTTTAGCACAGATACGCAGTATTTT. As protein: CAWSVVGGRVGFSTDTQYF. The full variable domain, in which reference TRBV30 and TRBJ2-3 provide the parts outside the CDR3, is SQTIHQWPATLVQPVGSPLSLECTVEGTSNPNLYWYRQAAGRGLQLLFYSVGIGQISSEVPQNLSASRPQDRQFILSSKKLLLSDSGFYLCAWSVVGGRVGFSTDTQYFGPGTRLTVL.